This T cell receptor (beta chain) derives from a study of OX40 agonist ivuxolimab in advanced cancers. Only in-frame clones appear in the TCRdb table, and some are missing; sequencing was by immunoSEQ multiplex PCR. The sample lists 75,000 to 80,000 clones; roughly 84% were seen once. Germline trimming cut 7 bases from V and 3 bases from J; bases unmatched to any gene: 7. Germline V gene sequence: CDR1 WNHNN, CDR2 SYGVQD (reference sequence). CDR3 size: 14 residues. The sample consisted of CD4+ or CD8+ T cells sorted from blood, taken in a trial of the OX40 agonist ivuxolimab. The chain recombines TRBV10-1 with TRBJ2-3; 7 bases fit TRBD2. The TCR originated in an adult with an advanced solid tumor such as melanoma, head and neck, liver or kidney cancer. CDR3 region: CASISAGVTDTQYF. CDR3 nucleotides: TGCGCCAGCATCTCGGCGGGAGTGACAGATACGCAGTATTTT.